This T cell receptor beta chain is drawn from a study of early stage breast cancer tumors. Study-level points and caveats: Tumors had approximately 2.5-fold higher T cell density than normal breast. Functional markers like CD4, CD8 and FOXP3 were missed in bulk sequencing.

As to this clone: Its antigen is unidentified.

This CDR3 has 14 residues. After removal of 1 base from V and 3 bases from J, the junction contained 1 base not matched to a gene. Germline V gene lookup returns CDR1 KGHSH and CDR2 LQKENI. The assay was immunoSEQ multiplex PCR, and TCRdb's table has in-frame clones only and misses some. The table shows more than 55,000 clones, with approximately 80% occurring only once. This TCR was sampled from a person in their 40s with breast cancer. The V gene is TRBV18, the J gene TRBJ1-2; TRBD1 aligns across 8 bases. Sequencing input: blood. CDR3 region: CASSPQDRDYGYTF. The CDR3 DNA reads as TGTGCCAGCTCACCACAGGACAGGGACTATGGCTACACCTTC.